The entry below describes one TCR beta chain. Antigen unknown. The CDR3 spans 13 residues. Germline values: CDR1 DFQATT, CDR2 SNEGSKA (reference sequence). V was cut by 2 bases and J by 6 bases, with 10 bases left in between. The data are from a study of CD8 T cells in ankylosing spondylitis. Broader study findings: Disease-linked clones were CD8+ and relatively rare in peripheral blood. The study looked at matched synovial fluid samples from ankylosing spondylitis patients. Disease-linked clones were reported to be significantly enriched there.

Generation of TCR beta libraries employed quantitative 5'-RACE incorporating molecular barcodes. One entry per CDR3 protein, called by TCRdb with MiXCR from the 5' RACE reads. The data show 200,000 to 250,000 distinct CDR3 sequences, roughly a tenth seen once. V and J are TRBV20-1 and TRBJ2-2; D is ambiguous. The TCR comes from a male donor with ankylosing spondylitis or in good health (not recorded which). Input material: blood, either unsorted or a sorted T cell fraction (not recorded which). CDR3 sequence (DNA): TGCAGTGCTAGATCCGCCTTCGCCGGGGAGCTGTTTTTT. Translation gives CSARSAFAGELFF.